The rows below give T cell receptor beta chains drawn from one sample of a study of blood T cell repertoires in COVID-19. Some clones are missing from TCRdb's copy, which holds only in-frame ones; the method was immunoSEQ multiplex PCR. The table includes 140,000 to 150,000 clones, around 80% detected once. The sequencing sample was made of peripheral blood. Receptors were obtained from an older man who had recovered from COVID-19. Both conserved end residues are part of each CDR3. The D gene is left open where the match is weak. Rows may omit the clone size; those that give it use once, few, many or a size class.

TRBV4-1	NA	NA	TRBJ2-2	CASSDPGQALAGEVPGELFF	TGCGCCAGCAGCGACCCGGGACAGGCCTTAGCGGGAGAGGTTCCCGGGGAGCTGTTTTTT
TRBV27	NA	NA	TRBJ1-1	CASREDSMAEAFF	TGTGCCAGCAGGGAGGACAGTATGGCTGAAGCTTTCTTT
TRBV3-1/TRBV3-2	NA	NA	TRBJ1-2	CASSQASSDNYGYTF	TGTGCCAGCAGCCAAGCTAGTTCAGACAACTATGGCTACACCTTC
TRBV28	NA	NA	TRBJ2-2	CASSILLTGGKSGELFF	TGTGCCAGCAGTATCCTCCTGACAGGAGGAAAGTCCGGGGAGCTGTTTTTT
TRBV12-2	medium-sized	NA	TRBJ2-5	CASRPGNAGEFQETQYF	TGTGCAAGTCGCCCCGGTAATGCGGGTGAATTCCAAGAGACCCAGTACTTC
TRBV30	few	NA	TRBJ2-2	CAWSQNTGELFF	TGTGCCTGGAGTCAGAACACCGGGGAGCTGTTTTTT
TRBV5-1	NA	TRBD1	TRBJ2-2	CASSPRTGAGELFF	TGCGCCAGCAGCCCCAGGACAGGGGCCGGGGAGCTGTTTTTT
TRBV27	NA	NA	TRBJ2-1	CASSLFGNEQFF	TGTGCCAGCAGTTTATTCGGCAATGAGCAGTTCTTC
TRBV15	NA	TRBD1	TRBJ2-7	CATSRGQGVGYEQYF	TGTGCCACCAGCAGGGGACAGGGAGTCGGCTACGAGCAGTACTTC
TRBV7-2	NA	NA	TRBJ1-1	CASSTTGRRTEAFF	TGTGCCAGCAGCACCACAGGGAGAAGGACTGAAGCTTTCTTT
TRBV5-1	NA	TRBD2	TRBJ2-6	CASQRPAGAGANVLTF	TGCGCCAGCCAACGGCCTGCGGGAGCTGGGGCCAACGTCCTGACTTTC
TRBV27	NA	NA	TRBJ1-2	CASSLMGEDGYTF	TGTGCCAGCAGTTTAATGGGGGAGGATGGCTACACCTTC
TRBV4-2	NA	TRBD1	TRBJ2-5	CASTLQGEFRETQYF	TGTGCCAGCACCTTACAGGGGGAGTTTAGGGAGACCCAGTACTTC
TRBV4-1	NA	NA	TRBJ2-7	CASSPLPGVGVGEQYF	TGCGCCAGCAGCCCCCTTCCGGGAGTTGGGGTTGGCGAGCAGTACTTC
TRBV3-1/TRBV3-2	few	TRBD1	TRBJ1-4	CASSDWGQGNEKLFF	TGTGCCAGCAGTGATTGGGGACAGGGAAATGAAAAACTGTTTTTT
TRBV19	NA	TRBD1	TRBJ1-1	CASSITGATEAFF	TGTGCCAGTAGTATCACAGGGGCCACTGAAGCTTTCTTT
TRBV25-1	NA	NA	TRBJ1-5	CASSDTGRDWEPQHF	TGTGCCAGCAGTGACACCGGACGGGATTGGGAGCCCCAGCATTTT
TRBV10-3	NA	NA	TRBJ2-1	CAIRAGPEDEQFF	TGTGCCATCAGGGCGGGACCGGAGGATGAGCAGTTCTTC
TRBV30	NA	NA	TRBJ1-1	CALQDFGNTEAFF	TGTGCCTTACAGGATTTTGGGAACACTGAAGCTTTCTTT
TRBV9	NA	TRBD2	TRBJ2-7	CASSHRTSGKTDYEQYF	TGTGCCAGCAGCCACCGGACTAGCGGGAAAACAGACTACGAGCAGTACTTC
TRBV30	NA	NA	TRBJ2-5	CAWRDTGPQETQYF	TGTGCCTGGCGGGACACAGGGCCCCAAGAGACCCAGTACTTC
TRBV9	NA	NA	TRBJ1-3	CASSGLRSGTTKGAGNTIYF	TGTGCCAGCAGCGGCCTCAGGTCAGGGACTACCAAAGGGGCTGGAAACACCATATATTTT
TRBV19	NA	NA	TRBJ2-2	CASSIALRTLNTGELFF	TGTGCCAGTAGTATAGCCTTGCGGACACTTAACACCGGGGAGCTGTTTTTT
TRBV30	once	NA	TRBJ1-1	CAWSVRGIEAFF	TGTGCCTGGAGTGTGCGTGGTATTGAAGCTTTCTTT
TRBV7-2	NA	NA	TRBJ1-5	CASSLVTAQGQPQHF	TGTGCCAGCAGCTTAGTGACGGCCCAGGGACAGCCCCAGCATTTT
TRBV9	NA	TRBD2	TRBJ2-7	CASSPSAGSYEQYF	TGTGCCAGCAGCCCCTCAGCGGGATCTTACGAGCAGTACTTC
TRBV10-3	once	TRBD1	TRBJ1-6	CASPTGGCSPLHF	TGTGCCTCCCCTACAGGGGGCTGTTCACCCCTCCACTTT
TRBV27	NA	TRBD1	TRBJ2-2	CASSLSGTAGWSTGELFF	TGTGCCAGCAGTTTATCCGGGACAGCCGGATGGAGCACCGGGGAGCTGTTTTTT
TRBV6-1	NA	NA	TRBJ2-5	CASSEWQTQYF	TGTGCCAGCAGTGAATGGCAGACCCAGTACTTC
TRBV29-1	NA	TRBD2	TRBJ2-1	CSAGGLAGEYEQFF	TGCAGCGCCGGAGGACTAGCGGGAGAGTATGAGCAGTTCTTC
TRBV5-4	NA	NA	TRBJ2-5	CASSLDRFETQYF	TGTGCCAGCAGCTTGGACAGGTTTGAGACCCAGTACTTC
TRBV10-1	NA	NA	TRBJ2-1	CASSVSTYGGPDEQFF	TGCGCCAGCAGTGTTTCAACATACGGAGGCCCCGATGAGCAGTTCTTC
TRBV7-2	few	TRBD1	TRBJ1-5	CASSLVDRGLPYQPQHF	TGTGCCAGCAGCTTGGTGGACAGGGGGCTACCTTATCAGCCCCAGCATTTT
TRBV4-1	NA	NA	TRBJ2-7	CASSQDRGYEQYF	TGCGCCAGCAGCCAAGATCGGGGGTACGAGCAGTACTTC
TRBV5-1	NA	NA	TRBJ2-7	CASSAGSSYEQYF	TGCGCCAGCTCCGCGGGCAGCAGCTACGAGCAGTACTTC
TRBV11-2	NA	NA	TRBJ1-5	CASSLGASRGHQPQHF	TGTGCCAGCAGCTTAGGGGCGAGCCGGGGTCATCAGCCCCAGCATTTT
TRBV27	NA	NA	TRBJ2-7	CASRWEFLSYEQYF	TGTGCCAGCAGATGGGAGTTTCTCTCCTACGAGCAGTACTTC
TRBV6-6	once	NA	TRBJ2-1	CASSYSLGSPEQFF	TGTGCCAGCAGTTACTCGTTGGGTAGCCCCGAGCAGTTCTTC
TRBV6-2/TRBV6-3	NA	NA	TRBJ2-5	CASSYPIGQIEETQYF	TGTGCCAGCAGTTACCCTATAGGACAGATCGAAGAGACCCAGTACTTC
TRBV7-2	NA	NA	TRBJ2-7	CASSFIQGSYEQYF	TGTGCCAGCAGCTTTATCCAGGGGAGTTACGAGCAGTACTTC
TRBV5-4	NA	TRBD2	TRBJ2-5	CASSPPTSGSTETQYF	TGTGCCAGCAGCCCTCCGACTAGCGGGAGTACAGAGACCCAGTACTTC
TRBV27	NA	NA	TRBJ2-1	CASSSQIANPRGNEQFF	TGTGCCAGCAGTTCCCAAATTGCAAACCCGCGCGGGAATGAGCAGTTCTTC
TRBV2	NA	TRBD2	TRBJ2-1	CASRRTSGINNEQFF	TGTGCCAGCAGGAGGACTAGCGGGATCAACAATGAGCAGTTCTTC
TRBV5-4	NA	NA	TRBJ2-5	CASSFTGPYQETQYF	TGTGCCAGCAGTTTCACAGGGCCGTACCAAGAGACCCAGTACTTC
TRBV30	NA	NA	TRBJ2-5	CAATRSQETQYF	TGTGCCGCCACTAGGTCCCAAGAGACCCAGTACTTC
TRBV27	NA	NA	TRBJ2-5	CASSLRLTGRETQYF	TGTGCCAGCAGTTTGCGCCTTACAGGGCGGGAGACCCAGTACTTC
TRBV6-4	few	TRBD2	TRBJ2-1	CASSDSSFLAGVSEQFF	TGTGCCAGCAGTGACTCGAGTTTTCTAGCGGGAGTCAGTGAGCAGTTCTTC
TRBV6-5	NA	NA	TRBJ1-3	CASSSGRVGNTIYF	TGTGCCAGCAGTTCCGGGAGGGTTGGAAACACCATATATTTT